These T cell receptor beta chains were read from a single sample in a study of T cells expressing NK-cell markers. TCRdb re-called the 5' RACE reads; every CDR3 protein appears as one record, without DNA. The specimen's table records about 370,000 distinct CDR3 sequences. Material for sequencing was blood T cells: a sorted CD56 or NKG2C T cell subset, CD4+ or CD8+ T cells, or bulk PBMC T cells (not recorded which). The source is a woman between 50 and 59 years old in good health. Both conserved end residues are part of each CDR3.

J gene | V gene | CDR3 protein
TRBJ2-3 | TRBV5-6 | CASSRPGTDTQYF
TRBJ2-1 | TRBV7-2 | CASSSPVASGSDEQFF
TRBJ2-7 | TRBV7-6 | CASSLAAGGAVYEQYF
TRBJ2-5 | TRBV5-6 | CASSLSGRGQETQYF
TRBJ1-6 | TRBV6-5 | CASSYWPGQGVDSPLHF
TRBJ2-3 | TRBV12-3/TRBV12-4 | CASNISPAGGPKSTDTQYF
TRBJ2-1 | TRBV3-1 | CASSHGQEGSYNEQFF
TRBJ2-1 | TRBV3-1 | CASSQNLRTSGYNEQFF
TRBJ1-2 | TRBV12-3/TRBV12-4 | CASSLDRDVGGYTF
TRBJ1-4 | TRBV29-1 | CSVAGRETNEKLFF
TRBJ1-1 | TRBV5-1 | CASSSGVGAQDTEAFF
TRBJ2-1 | TRBV5-1 | CASSSLATGGNYNEQFF
TRBJ1-1 | TRBV12-3/TRBV12-4 | CASSNTVNTEAFF
TRBJ2-5 | TRBV15 | CATSATRASGGETQYF
TRBJ2-3 | TRBV3-1 | CASSDWSHGSTDTQYF
TRBJ1-6 | TRBV9 | CASSVRSGAQNSPLHF
TRBJ2-5 | TRBV20-1 | CSASGLQVRETQYF
TRBJ1-5 | TRBV10-1 | CASSDHNQPQHF
TRBJ2-1 | TRBV6-8 | CASSPTPKTSGSSYNEQFF
TRBJ2-1 | TRBV6-5 | CASRTGVDRNEQFF
TRBJ2-5 | TRBV20-1 | CSARARRENQETQYF
TRBJ2-1 | TRBV19 | CASSILGFGNEQFF
TRBJ2-7 | TRBV14 | CASSQGYGSEQYF
TRBJ1-3 | TRBV12-3/TRBV12-4 | CASTRSGNTIYF
TRBJ1-2 | TRBV29-1 | CSVARSNYGYTF
TRBJ2-2 | TRBV29-1 | CSVGAEGRGGELFF